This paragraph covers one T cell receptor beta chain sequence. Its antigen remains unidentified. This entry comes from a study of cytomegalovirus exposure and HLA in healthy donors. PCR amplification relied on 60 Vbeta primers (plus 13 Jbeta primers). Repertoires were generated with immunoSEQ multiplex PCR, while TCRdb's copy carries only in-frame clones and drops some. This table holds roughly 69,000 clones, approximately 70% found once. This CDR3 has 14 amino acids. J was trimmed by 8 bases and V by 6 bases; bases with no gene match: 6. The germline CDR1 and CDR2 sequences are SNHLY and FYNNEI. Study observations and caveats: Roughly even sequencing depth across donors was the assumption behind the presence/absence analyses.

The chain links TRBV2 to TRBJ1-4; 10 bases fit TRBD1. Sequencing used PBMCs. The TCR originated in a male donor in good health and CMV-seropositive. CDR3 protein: CASRPDRGREKLFF. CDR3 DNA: TGTGCCAGCAGACCGGACAGGGGGAGGGAAAAACTGTTTTTT.